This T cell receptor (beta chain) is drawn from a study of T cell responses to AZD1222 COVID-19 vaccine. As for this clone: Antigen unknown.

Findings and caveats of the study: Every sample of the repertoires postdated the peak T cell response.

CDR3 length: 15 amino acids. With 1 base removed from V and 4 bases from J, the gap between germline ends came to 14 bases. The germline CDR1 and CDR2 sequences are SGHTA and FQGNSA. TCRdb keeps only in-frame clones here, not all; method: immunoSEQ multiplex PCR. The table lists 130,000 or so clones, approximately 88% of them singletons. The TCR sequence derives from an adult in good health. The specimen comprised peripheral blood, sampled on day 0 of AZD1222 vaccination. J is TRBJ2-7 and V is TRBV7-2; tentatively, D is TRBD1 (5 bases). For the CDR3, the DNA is TGTGCCAGCAGCTTAGTTCCAGGGTTGAGGTACGAGCAGTACTTC. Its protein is CASSLVPGLRYEQYF.